The present TCR beta chain was sequenced within a study of blood T cells in healthy people across ages. Study-level findings and limits: TCR beta diversity, measured per million T cells, fell in a roughly linear way with age. Fewer expanded clones and more diversity marked long-lived versus aged donors.

PBMCs, at least 7 million per sample, were isolated. Sample-barcoded 5' priming and a J-beta primer mix drove a second PCR of about 7 to 12 cycles. All cDNA molecules were each tagged by a template-switch adaptor with 12 random nucleotides. TCRdb reprocessed the 5' RACE reads via MiXCR and lists one record per CDR3 protein. The sample records some 1.6 million distinct CDR3 sequences, approximately 32% being singletons. As regards this clonotype: Its target is not known.

Sequences were obtained from blood. The sequence was obtained from a woman in her twenties or thirties in good health.

The CDR3, as DNA: TGTGCCAGCAGGGCACAGAGCTACGAGCAGTACTTC. Translation gives CASRAQSYEQYF. The chain employs TRBV6-1 and TRBJ2-7, with no clear D. The V end lost 6 bases, the J end lost 3 bases, and 9 bases lay between the germline ends. The CDR3 is 12 amino acids. Germline V gives CDR1 MNHNS, CDR2 SASEGT.